This T cell receptor (beta chain) was retrieved from a study of T cell changes during pregnancy in multiple sclerosis. Assay used: immunoSEQ multiplex PCR; TCRdb lists only in-frame clones, some missing. The data hold 42,000 or so clones, with about 85% observed a single time. The CDR3 length is 15 residues. After removal of 6 bases from V and 7 bases from J, the junction contained 10 bases not matched to a gene. CDR1 and CDR2 (germline): SGHRS, YFSETQ. The TCR comes from a female donor with multiple sclerosis, enrolled in a pregnancy study. The specimen comprised CD4+ T cells from peripheral blood mononuclear cells, sampled after pregnancy. The chain combines TRBV5-1 with TRBJ2-1; TRBD1 matches 10 bases. In nucleotides, the CDR3 is TGCGCCAGCACCCGACAGGGGGCCGGAGAGAATGAGCAGTTCTTC. Amino acid sequence: CASTRQGAGENEQFF.